Each of the 4 T cell receptor beta chains below was sequenced from the same sample in a study of blood T cell repertoires in COVID-19. Only in-frame clones appear in the TCRdb table, and some are missing; sequencing was by immunoSEQ multiplex PCR. The sample lists approximately 170,000 clones; under 90% were seen once. The specimen sequenced was PBMCs or T cells enriched from blood (not recorded which). The origin of the receptors is a man aged 50 to 60 who had recovered from COVID-19.

The genes are TRBV25-1 and TRBJ1-2; the D gene is possibly TRBD1 (5 bases). V was shortened by 4 bases and J by 5 bases, with 11 bases between the two germline ends. Germline V gene lookup returns CDR1 MGHDK and CDR2 SYGVNS. The CDR3 sequence is 13 residues long. In DNA, the CDR3 is TGTGCCAGCAGTGTAGGGGCCGGGTATGGCTACACCTTC. Its translation is CASSVGAGYGYTF.

This chain joins TRBV27 and TRBJ2-7; D may be TRBD1 (5 bases). CDR1 and CDR2 (germline): MNHEY, SMNVEV (reference sequence). CDR3 length equals 15 residues. The V gene lost 4 bases and the J gene lost 3 bases, with 16 bases spanning the gap. CDR3 loop: CASSSLDRGFYEQYF. The CDR3 DNA sequence: TGTGCCAGCAGTTCCCTCGATAGGGGCTTCTACGAGCAGTACTTC.

The V and J genes are TRBV5-5 and TRBJ2-5; D gene uncertain. With 4 bases removed from V and 5 bases from J, the gap between germline ends came to 18 bases. Germline values: CDR1 SGHKS, CDR2 YYEKEE (reference sequence). This CDR3 has 15 amino acids. The CDR3 here is CASSPERSWKETQYF. In DNA, the CDR3 is TGTGCCAGCAGCCCCGAGCGAAGTTGGAAGGAGACCCAGTACTTC.

V gene TRBV29-1 combines with J gene TRBJ1-5; perhaps TRBD1 as D (5 bases). CDR3 size: 13 residues. Germline CDR1 reads SQVTM; CDR2 reads ANQGSEA. V was pared by 6 bases and J by 9 bases, with 18 bases between. CDR3 sequence reads: CSVASTAQGPQHF. The CDR3 DNA reads TGCAGCGTCGCTTCGACAGCCCAGGGGCCCCAGCATTTT.